This T cell receptor (beta chain) was obtained from a study of T cells after yellow fever vaccination. Using its own MiXCR run on the 5' RACE reads, TCRdb lists one record per CDR3 protein. The sample carries around 300,000 distinct CDR3 sequences, 4% to 5.5% recorded once. There are many counts of this clonotype. This CDR3 is built from 13 residues. In germline, CDR1 is MNHEY, CDR2 SMNVEV (reference sequence). V lost 3 bases, J lost 12 bases, and 8 bases stayed unmatched. The sequence derives from a man aged 18 to 29 who received the YFV17D yellow fever vaccine. This sequence joins TRBV27 and TRBJ2-1, with TRBD2 matching over 7 bases. The sequenced sample was PBMCs, obtained 15 days after the yellow fever booster vaccination. CDR3 loop: CASSFTKTSSQFF. In DNA, the CDR3 is TGTGCCAGCAGTTTCACTAAGACTAGCTCGCAGTTCTTC.